The 3 T cell receptor beta chains below all came from one sample that was sequenced in a study of T-cell reconstitution after alpha-beta-depleted transplantation in children. Preparing the TCRbeta library involved the use of unique molecular identifiers. TCRdb redid the calling of the PCR reads with MiXCR, one entry per CDR3 protein. The sample includes some 150,000 distinct CDR3 sequences, about 8.8% seen only once; the top ten take 15% to 20%. The sample in question was PBMCs, mostly from graft donor cells, obtained 180 days after TCRalphabeta/CD19-depleted stem cell transplant. Source of these receptors: a female patient aged 2-9 years who had a stem cell transplant for congenital amegakaryocytic thrombocytopenia, so the T cells may come from the graft donor.

This clonotype was observed many times. V is TRBV5-1 and J is TRBJ1-5, with TRBD1 identical over 9 bases. CDR1 and CDR2 from the germline V gene are SGHRS and YFSETQ. The trim removed 3 bases at V and 5 bases at J, leaving 6 bases unmatched. CDR3 size: 15 residues. Written as DNA, the CDR3 is TGCGCCAGCAGCTGGACAGGGGTAGAGGATCAGCCCCAGCATTTT. Amino acid sequence: CASSWTGVEDQPQHF.

This clonotype was found many times. This chain joins TRBV6-4 and TRBJ2-5; 7 nucleotides line up with TRBD1. The CDR3 contains 15 residues. Germline V gives CDR1 MRHNA, CDR2 SNTAGT. V shed 6 bases and J 4 bases; nucleotides not matched to a gene: 11. Here the CDR3 reads CASRPRVRGRETQYF. The CDR3 DNA reads TGTGCCAGCAGACCCCGGGTGAGGGGGCGAGAGACCCAGTACTTC.

In this sample, this clonotype turned up many times. The chain joins TRBV5-1 to TRBJ1-2; D ambiguous. Trimming took off 4 bases at V and 6 bases at J, with 10 bases between the two ends. Germline V gene sequence: CDR1 SGHRS, CDR2 YFSETQ. CDR3 length: 12 amino acids. The CDR3 sequence: CASSPMRHGYTF. CDR3 bases: TGCGCCAGCAGCCCGATGCGACATGGCTACACCTTC.